This T cell receptor (beta chain) originates from a study of blood T cell repertoires in COVID-19. The method was immunoSEQ multiplex PCR; TCRdb's version includes in-frame clones alone and lacks a portion of them. The sample gives about 320,000 clones, roughly 85% of which show up once; 1.5% to 2% is in the top ten. Germline V lookup: CDR1 SGHRS, CDR2 YFSETQ. With V trimmed by 3 bases and J by 6 bases, 17 bases remained unmatched. The CDR3 runs to 17 residues. Cohort placement rested on clinical history that participants reported themselves. Sequencing used PBMCs or T cells enriched from blood (not recorded which). The rearrangement uses TRBV5-1 and TRBJ1-2; 7 bases map to TRBD1. The clonotype comes from a woman in her 30s who had been exposed to COVID-19. CDR3 sequence reads: CASSWDRSGTMTDGYTF. The DNA for the CDR3 is TGCGCCAGCAGCTGGGACAGATCGGGTACTATGACGGATGGCTACACCTTC.